This is a list of T cell receptor beta chains from one sample in a study of technical replicates of blood from a few donors. Clones were read by immunoSEQ multiplex PCR, and TCRdb kept only the in-frame ones, dropping some. The sample gives around 15,000 clones, about nine tenths of which show up once; roughly 12% is in the top ten. Material for sequencing was PBMCs. All receptors come from a human donor in good health. The CDR3 runs from the conserved cysteine through the conserved F or W. Fields, in order: V gene, clone size, CDR3 length, D gene, J gene, CDR3 protein. A D gene is named only where the DNA matches it firmly. Where a row states a size, it is once, few, many or the class of an expanded clone; other rows omit it.

V gene: TRBV14; clone size: .; CDR3 length: 19; D gene: TRBD2; J gene: TRBJ2-3; CDR3 protein: CASSQGPQTSALDTDTQYF
V gene: TRBV30; clone size: .; CDR3 length: 13; D gene: TRBD2; J gene: TRBJ2-7; CDR3 protein: CAEQAGGAYEQYF
V gene: TRBV29-1; clone size: once; CDR3 length: 16; D gene: TRBD2; J gene: TRBJ2-5; CDR3 protein: CSVEDLISGGEETQYF
V gene: TRBV19; clone size: .; CDR3 length: 13; D gene: .; J gene: TRBJ1-2; CDR3 protein: CASSMWEGDGYTF
V gene: TRBV18; clone size: .; CDR3 length: 17; D gene: TRBD1; J gene: TRBJ1-2; CDR3 protein: CASSPLGGGRLDYGYTF
V gene: TRBV28; clone size: few; CDR3 length: 14; D gene: TRBD2; J gene: TRBJ2-3; CDR3 protein: CASSLEASGYTQYF
V gene: TRBV6-1; clone size: .; CDR3 length: 11; D gene: .; J gene: TRBJ2-1; CDR3 protein: CASSDLREQFF
V gene: TRBV28; clone size: .; CDR3 length: 13; D gene: TRBD2; J gene: TRBJ2-5; CDR3 protein: CASSRLARETQYF
V gene: TRBV7-9; clone size: .; CDR3 length: 14; D gene: TRBD1; J gene: TRBJ1-1; CDR3 protein: CASSLQQGSTEAFF
V gene: TRBV15; clone size: .; CDR3 length: 17; D gene: TRBD1; J gene: TRBJ2-3; CDR3 protein: CATSRDGQGRSTDTQYF
V gene: TRBV28; clone size: .; CDR3 length: 14; D gene: TRBD2; J gene: TRBJ2-7; CDR3 protein: CASRGASGSYEQYF
V gene: TRBV6-1; clone size: .; CDR3 length: 12; D gene: .; J gene: TRBJ1-5; CDR3 protein: CASRLANQPQHF
V gene: TRBV28; clone size: .; CDR3 length: 16; D gene: .; J gene: TRBJ2-1; CDR3 protein: CASSSQVVGGVDEQFF
V gene: TRBV4-1; clone size: .; CDR3 length: 18; D gene: TRBD2; J gene: TRBJ2-1; CDR3 protein: CASSQGGLAGGGHDEQFF
V gene: TRBV11-2; clone size: .; CDR3 length: 14; D gene: .; J gene: TRBJ2-2; CDR3 protein: CASSLVRRTGELFF
V gene: TRBV9; clone size: .; CDR3 length: 15; D gene: .; J gene: TRBJ2-7; CDR3 protein: CASSESGLEDYEQYF
V gene: TRBV10-1; clone size: .; CDR3 length: 15; D gene: TRBD2; J gene: TRBJ2-2; CDR3 protein: CASSNAGGGTGELFF
V gene: TRBV9; clone size: .; CDR3 length: 15; D gene: TRBD1; J gene: TRBJ1-2; CDR3 protein: CASSLRGTGGYGYTF
V gene: TRBV5-4; clone size: .; CDR3 length: 15; D gene: .; J gene: TRBJ2-5; CDR3 protein: CASSLGSRYEETQYF
V gene: TRBV7-8; clone size: .; CDR3 length: 13; D gene: .; J gene: TRBJ2-1; CDR3 protein: CASSPPRENEQFF
V gene: TRBV27; clone size: .; CDR3 length: 16; D gene: .; J gene: TRBJ1-4; CDR3 protein: CASSLLGAGTNEKLFF
V gene: TRBV7-2; clone size: .; CDR3 length: 16; D gene: TRBD2; J gene: TRBJ2-1; CDR3 protein: CASSQVASGSYNEQFF
V gene: TRBV6-1; clone size: .; CDR3 length: 15; D gene: .; J gene: TRBJ2-2; CDR3 protein: CASSAGGSNTGELFF
V gene: TRBV5-1; clone size: .; CDR3 length: 15; D gene: .; J gene: TRBJ2-2; CDR3 protein: CASSLRLSNTGELFF
V gene: TRBV5-1; clone size: .; CDR3 length: 15; D gene: TRBD1; J gene: TRBJ2-5; CDR3 protein: CASSSLGQGGETQYF
V gene: TRBV28; clone size: few; CDR3 length: 17; D gene: TRBD2; J gene: TRBJ2-1; CDR3 protein: CASLTQAGASDYNEQFF
V gene: TRBV19; clone size: .; CDR3 length: 12; D gene: .; J gene: TRBJ2-1; CDR3 protein: CASSPNYNEQFF
V gene: TRBV28; clone size: .; CDR3 length: 18; D gene: TRBD1; J gene: TRBJ2-5; CDR3 protein: CASSPPFGTGDLQETQYF
V gene: TRBV5-6; clone size: .; CDR3 length: 14; D gene: TRBD2; J gene: .; CDR3 protein: CASSGAGRSYEQYF
V gene: TRBV18; clone size: .; CDR3 length: 13; D gene: TRBD1; J gene: TRBJ2-7; CDR3 protein: CASSQTGGNEQYF
V gene: TRBV5-1; clone size: .; CDR3 length: 15; D gene: .; J gene: TRBJ2-3; CDR3 protein: CASSLEPTSTDTQYF
V gene: TRBV27; clone size: .; CDR3 length: 13; D gene: .; J gene: TRBJ2-2; CDR3 protein: CASSSGNTGELFF
V gene: TRBV29-1; clone size: .; CDR3 length: 16; D gene: TRBD2; J gene: TRBJ2-6; CDR3 protein: CSVVLAGGPGANVLTF
V gene: TRBV25-1; clone size: .; CDR3 length: 18; D gene: TRBD2; J gene: TRBJ2-2; CDR3 protein: CASSESWWAGGRTGELFF
V gene: TRBV5-3; clone size: once; CDR3 length: 13; D gene: .; J gene: TRBJ2-1; CDR3 protein: CARSIQGFNEQFF
V gene: TRBV5-8; clone size: few; CDR3 length: 17; D gene: TRBD2; J gene: TRBJ2-2; CDR3 protein: CASSLAGTSGFTGELFF
V gene: TRBV7-8; clone size: .; CDR3 length: 17; D gene: TRBD2; J gene: TRBJ2-1; CDR3 protein: CASSRVGGGRAVGEQFF
V gene: TRBV7-3; clone size: .; CDR3 length: 15; D gene: .; J gene: TRBJ2-1; CDR3 protein: CASSLGGGEDNEQFF